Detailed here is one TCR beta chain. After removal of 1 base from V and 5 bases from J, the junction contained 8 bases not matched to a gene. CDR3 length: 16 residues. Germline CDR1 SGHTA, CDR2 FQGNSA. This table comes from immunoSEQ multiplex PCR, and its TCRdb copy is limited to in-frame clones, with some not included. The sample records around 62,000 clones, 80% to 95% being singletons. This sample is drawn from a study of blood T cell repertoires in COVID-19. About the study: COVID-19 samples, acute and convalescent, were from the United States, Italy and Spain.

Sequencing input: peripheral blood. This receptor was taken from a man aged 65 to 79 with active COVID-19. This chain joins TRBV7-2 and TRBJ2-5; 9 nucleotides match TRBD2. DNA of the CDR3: TGTGCCAGCAGCTTAGACTCCAGCGGGGGGATGGAGACCCAGTACTTC. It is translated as CASSLDSSGGMETQYF. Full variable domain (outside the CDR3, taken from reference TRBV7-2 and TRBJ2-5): GAGVSQSPSNKVTEKGKDVELRCDPISGHTALYWYRQSLGQGLEFLIYFQGNSAPDKSGLPSDRFSAERTGGSVSTLTIQRTQQEDSAVYLCASSLDSSGGMETQYFGPGTRLLVL.